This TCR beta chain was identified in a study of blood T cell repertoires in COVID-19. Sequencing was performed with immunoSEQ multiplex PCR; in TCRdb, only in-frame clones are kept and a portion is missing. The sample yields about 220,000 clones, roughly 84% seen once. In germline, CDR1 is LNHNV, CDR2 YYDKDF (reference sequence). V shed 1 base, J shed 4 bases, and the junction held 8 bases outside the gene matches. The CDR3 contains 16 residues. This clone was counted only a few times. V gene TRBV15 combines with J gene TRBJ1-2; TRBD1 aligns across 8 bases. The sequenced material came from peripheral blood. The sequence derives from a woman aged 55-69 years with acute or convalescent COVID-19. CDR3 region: CATSRGTGFELYGYTF. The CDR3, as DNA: TGTGCCACCAGCAGAGGGACAGGGTTTGAACTCTATGGCTACACCTTC.